Described below is a single T cell receptor beta chain sequence and its context. Germline trimming cut 2 bases from V and 4 bases from J; bases unmatched to any gene: 5. This CDR3 is 16 amino acids long. The germline V gene encodes CDR1 MNHEY and CDR2 SVGEGT. This specimen belongs to a study of control samples from healthy donors and cancer patients. Using immunoSEQ multiplex PCR, the repertoire was profiled, and TCRdb retains in-frame clones only, with some absent. The table shows 150,000 to 200,000 clones, with 91% occurring only once. Sequencing input: blood. This clonotype was obtained from a woman younger than 45 in good health. The V call is TRBV6-2 or TRBV6-3, the J call TRBJ2-5; 12 positions match TRBD2. This CDR3 reads CASSYALAGGRETQYF. CDR3 DNA: TGTGCCAGCAGTTACGCGCTAGCGGGGGGGCGAGAGACCCAGTACTTC.